This TCR delta chain emerged from a study of gamma-delta chains in newborns, infants, children. As for the study in general: Innate gammadelta T cells reportedly expand polyclonally right after birth, driven by microbial exposure, per the title.

This CDR3 comprises 15 residues. Looked up from germline, CDR1 is GEAIGNYY and CDR2 is EKD. Note on this clone: A much larger clone lies one base from this, so it may be a read error.

TCRdb re-called the reads through CATT. The sample consists of approximately 12,000 delta-chain clones, about 8.7% of them appearing once. This clonotype was obtained from a child who was a newborn, infant or young child, either healthy, febrile or measles-vaccinated (not recorded which). Sequencing used blood. This rearrangement joins TRDV2 to TRDJ1, with a tentative D call TRDD3 (5 bases). Here the CDR3 DNA reads TGTGCCTGTGGCACCGTGGGGAGCCACACCGATAAACTCATCTTT. Its protein product is CACGTVGSHTDKLIF.